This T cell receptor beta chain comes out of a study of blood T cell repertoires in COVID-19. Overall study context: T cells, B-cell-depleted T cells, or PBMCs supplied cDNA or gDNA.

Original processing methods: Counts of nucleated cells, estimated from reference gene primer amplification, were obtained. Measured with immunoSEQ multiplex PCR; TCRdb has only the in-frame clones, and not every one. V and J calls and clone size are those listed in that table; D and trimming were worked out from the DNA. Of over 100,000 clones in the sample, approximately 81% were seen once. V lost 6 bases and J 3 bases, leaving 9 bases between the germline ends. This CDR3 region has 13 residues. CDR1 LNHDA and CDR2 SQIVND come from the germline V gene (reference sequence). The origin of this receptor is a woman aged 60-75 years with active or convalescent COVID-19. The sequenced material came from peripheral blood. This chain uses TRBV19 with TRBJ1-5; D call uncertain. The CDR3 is CASRPGFNQPQHF. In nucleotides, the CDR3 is TGTGCCAGTAGGCCCGGGTTCAATCAGCCCCAGCATTTT.